Each of the 26 T cell receptor beta chains below was sequenced from the same sample in a study of Tregs in tolerant kidney transplant recipients. Using immunoSEQ multiplex PCR, the repertoire was profiled, and TCRdb retains in-frame clones only, with some absent. The sample lists about 52,000 clones, about 90% occurring once. The nonmyeloablative bone marrow transplants came from related graft donors, with transient mixed chimerism. The specimen was CD8+ T cells from blood (PBMCs), collected 24 months after the transplant. Every receptor here comes from a human patient who received a combined kidney and bone marrow transplant. The T cells may come from the graft donor.

The chain joins TRBV28 to TRBJ1-1; a possible D gene is TRBD1 (5 bases). The CDR3 spans 14 residues. Germline loops: CDR1 MDHEN, CDR2 SYDVKM. The V and J ends lost 4 bases and 1 base respectively, with 10 bases between them. CDR3 sequence (DNA): TGTGCCAGCAGTTCCGGGGACTGGAACACTGAAGCTTTCTTT. Protein product: CASSSGDWNTEAFF.

V usage is TRBV4-2 and J usage is TRBJ2-1; TRBD2 aligns across 9 bases. The CDR3 runs 14 residues. Germline V CDR1 and CDR2: LGHNA, YNFKEQ. Trimming cost V 0 bases and J 8 bases; bases outside gene matches: 2. The CDR3 loop is CASSQEREGDEQFF. In DNA form, the CDR3 reads TGTGCCAGCAGCCAAGAGCGGGAGGGGGATGAGCAGTTCTTC.

This chain connects TRBV13 to TRBJ2-7, with TRBD1 matching 10 bases. This CDR3 has 15 amino acids. Unmatched junction bases numbered 5, after V lost 5 bases and J lost 1 base. Germline V gene data show CDR1 as PRHDT and CDR2 as FYEKMQ (reference sequence). The CDR3 spells CASSARDRGSYEQYF. CDR3 sequence (DNA): TGTGCCAGCAGCGCAAGGGACAGGGGATCCTACGAGCAGTACTTC.

With respect to this clone: One end of the junction is discordant with germline, which a read error may explain. The V gene is TRBV11-2, the J gene TRBJ1-1; no clear D gene. Germline lookup yields CDR1 SGHAT and CDR2 FQNNGV. The CDR3 covers 15 residues. CDR3 DNA: TGTGCCAGCAACTTACTTCTGGGAGGAAACACTGAAGCTTTCTTT. Protein sequence: CASNLLLGGNTEAFF.

The V call is TRBV11-3, the J call TRBJ1-1; 8 bases match TRBD1. The germline CDR1 and CDR2 sequences are SGHNT and YENEEA. CDR3 length: 15 amino acids. The J segment lost 7 bases and the V segment lost 3 bases, leaving 10 bases of the junction unmatched. The CDR3 reads CASSLRPIGQGEAFF. As DNA, the CDR3 is TGTGCCAGCAGCTTGAGACCTATAGGACAGGGTGAAGCTTTCTTT.

This sequence joins TRBV4-1 and TRBJ2-1; 9 nucleotides align to TRBD2. The V gene end was trimmed by 0 bases and the J gene end by 7 bases; junction bases not matched to a gene: 10. The CDR3 contains 17 residues. Germline V lookup: CDR1 MGHRA, CDR2 YSYEKL. The CDR3 loop reads CASSQDSAGGPRNEQFF. CDR3 DNA sequence: TGCGCCAGCAGCCAAGATTCTGCGGGAGGGCCTAGGAATGAGCAGTTCTTC.

This chain joins TRBV4-2 and TRBJ2-5; TRBD2 aligns across 9 bases. V shed 0 bases and J 5 bases; nucleotides not matched to a gene: 10. This CDR3 contains 17 residues. Germline V gives CDR1 LGHNA, CDR2 YNFKEQ. The DNA for the CDR3 is TGTGCCAGCAGCCAAGAAAGCGGGGGGCTCGGAATCGAGACCCAGTACTTC. This encodes CASSQESGGLGIETQYF.

This chain connects TRBV4-3 to TRBJ2-3; a possible D gene is TRBD2 (5 bases). V was clipped by 1 base and J by 5 bases, with 13 bases between them. CDR3 length: 15 residues. CDR1 and CDR2 (germline): LGHNA, YSLEER. The CDR3 loop is CASSQGLYTKDTQYF. CDR3 sequence (DNA): TGCGCCAGCAGCCAAGGACTATATACCAAAGATACGCAGTATTTT.

The chain employs TRBV9 and TRBJ1-1, with TRBD1 as a possible D gene (6 bases). From germline, CDR1 is SGDLS and CDR2 YYNGEE. Trimming took off 3 bases at V and 2 bases at J, with 17 bases between the two ends. CDR3 length equals 16 residues. The CDR3 region has the DNA TGTGCCAGCAGCGGGGTCGCGACAGGCCTTAACACTGAAGCTTTCTTT. Its translation is CASSGVATGLNTEAFF.

Comment on this clone: In the same sample, other DNA sequences code for this CDR3. The chain links TRBV6-5 to TRBJ2-7, with 9 bases matching TRBD1. Germline CDR1 and CDR2: MNHEY and SVGAGI. J lost 7 bases, V lost 6 bases, and 7 bases had no gene match. This CDR3 comprises 13 residues. CDR3 in amino acids: CASSYATGGEQYF. The CDR3 DNA reads as TGTGCCAGCAGCTACGCGACAGGGGGGGAGCAGTACTTC.

Points on this clone: This specimen includes other DNA sequences encoding the same CDR3. This rearrangement joins TRBV4-1 to TRBJ2-1, with 8 bases fitting TRBD2. This CDR3 is built from 16 residues. V lost 0 bases and J lost 6; bases outside the gene matches: 7. Germline-derived CDR1 and CDR2 are MGHRA and YSYEKL. The CDR3 is CASSQDNGGAGNEQFF. Written as DNA, the CDR3 is TGCGCCAGCAGCCAAGATAACGGGGGGGCCGGCAATGAGCAGTTCTTC.

This chain links TRBV2 with TRBJ1-1, with 8 bases identical to TRBD1. The CDR3 runs 16 residues. With V trimmed by 4 bases and J by 5 bases, 12 bases remained unmatched. CDR1 is SNHLY and CDR2 is FYNNEI in the germline V gene. The chain's CDR3 is CASSGTGNIMETEAFF. CDR3 bases: TGTGCCAGCAGTGGGACAGGGAATATAATGGAAACTGAAGCTTTCTTT.

This clone appeared once. This chain uses TRBV30 with TRBJ1-5; TRBD1 is a possible D gene (6 bases). Germline assignment: CDR1 GTSNPN and CDR2 SVGIG (reference sequence). The CDR3 extends over 15 amino acids. Trimming took 1 base from V and 0 from J, leaving 10 bases between them. The CDR3 coding sequence is TGTGCCTGGAGTGGGGGGACATATAGCAATCAGCCCCAGCATTTT. Translating gives CAWSGGTYSNQPQHF.

The chain joins TRBV5-6 to TRBJ1-5, with D possibly being TRBD1 (6 bases). V shed 4 bases and J shed 2 bases, with 16 bases lying between them. From germline, CDR1 is SGHDT and CDR2 YYEEEE. This CDR3 has 16 amino acids. The CDR3 here is CASSKHQGSGNQPQHF. DNA for the CDR3: TGTGCCAGCAGCAAGCACCAGGGGTCGGGCAATCAGCCCCAGCATTTT.

The gene calls are TRBV9 and TRBJ2-7; no firm D call. The V end lost 0 bases, the J end lost 4 bases, and 14 bases lay between the germline ends. Germline CDR1 and CDR2: SGDLS and YYNGEE. This CDR3 has 15 residues. The CDR3 DNA reads TGTGCCAGCAGCGTAGGAAGCAACCCTAATTACGAGCAGTACTTC. As protein: CASSVGSNPNYEQYF.

This chain uses TRBV14 with TRBJ2-3, with 11 bases that match TRBD2. J was trimmed by 3 bases and V by 0 bases; bases with no gene match: 11. The CDR3 loop spans 19 amino acids. Germline loops: CDR1 SGHDN, CDR2 FVKESK. The CDR3 protein is CASSQDPSLAGDGTDTQYF. Written as DNA, the CDR3 is TGTGCCAGCAGCCAAGACCCCTCACTAGCGGGAGATGGAACAGATACGCAGTATTTT.

This rearrangement joins TRBV7-9 to TRBJ2-5, with D possibly matching TRBD1 (6 bases). Germline CDR1 reads SEHNR; CDR2 reads FQNEAQ (reference sequence). There are 16 residues in the CDR3. Trimming left V 5 bases short and J 0 bases short, with 16 bases between. CDR3 sequence: CASSGGQQSYQETQYF. The CDR3, as DNA: TGTGCCAGCAGCGGAGGACAGCAATCGTACCAAGAGACCCAGTACTTC.

V is TRBV9 and J is TRBJ2-7, with a possible D match to TRBD1 (5 bases). Trimming removed 0 bases from V and 4 bases from J, with 11 bases in between. The CDR3 consists of 14 residues. Per germline, CDR1 SGDLS and CDR2 YYNGEE. The CDR3 DNA reads TGTGCCAGCAGCGTAGGGGGCGCTGGGTACGAGCAGTACTTC. Translating gives CASSVGGAGYEQYF.

The rearrangement uses TRBV7-9 and TRBJ1-2; perhaps TRBD1 as D (5 bases). V lost 1 base and J 4 bases, leaving 16 bases between the germline ends. CDR3 length: 16 amino acids. From germline, CDR1 is SEHNR and CDR2 FQNEAQ (reference sequence). The CDR3 protein is CASSLDPQGSGYGYTF. The CDR3 nucleotides read TGTGCCAGCAGCTTAGACCCCCAGGGTTCGGGCTATGGCTACACCTTC. The full variable domain, with the rest looked up from reference TRBV7-9 and TRBJ1-2, is DTGVSQNPRHKITKRGQNVTFRCDPISEHNRLYWYRQTLGQGPEFLTYFQNEAQLEKSRLLSDRFSAERPKGSFSTLEIQRTEQGDSAMYLCASSLDPQGSGYGYTFGSGTRLTVV.

The gene calls are TRBV27 and TRBJ1-2; 8 bases line up with TRBD1. The CDR3 has 14 amino acids. Germline V CDR1 and CDR2: MNHEY, SMNVEV (reference sequence). V was clipped by 6 bases and J by 2 bases; unmatched bases: 5. CDR3 loop: CASSFDRGNYGYTF. In DNA, the CDR3 is TGTGCCAGCAGCTTCGACAGGGGAAACTATGGCTACACCTTC.

V usage is TRBV27 and J usage is TRBJ2-5; 10 bases map to TRBD1. The CDR3 totals 15 residues. J lost 5 bases, V lost 2 bases, and 5 bases had no gene match. Germline values: CDR1 MNHEY, CDR2 SMNVEV (reference sequence). The CDR3 loop reads CASSLGTGVMETQYF. For the CDR3, the DNA is TGTGCCAGCAGTTTAGGGACAGGGGTGATGGAGACCCAGTACTTC.

The chain combines TRBV27 with TRBJ2-3; D uncertain. The CDR3 is 12 amino acids. Looked up from germline, CDR1 is MNHEY and CDR2 is SMNVEV (reference sequence). The ends were cut back, 4 bases at V and 1 base at J, with 3 bases in the middle. For the CDR3, the DNA is TGTGCCAGCAGTTCGGGCACAGATACGCAGTATTTT. Protein: CASSSGTDTQYF.

V is TRBV19 and J is TRBJ1-2; 7 nucleotides agree with TRBD1. The CDR3 runs 15 residues. Germline V gene sequence: CDR1 LNHDA, CDR2 SQIVND (reference sequence). J was trimmed by 2 bases and V by 2 bases; bases with no gene match: 5. The CDR3 here is CASSISLTGNYGYTF. CDR3 coding DNA: TGTGCCAGTAGTATATCCCTGACAGGGAACTATGGCTACACCTTC.

This clone has a handful of counts. The J gene is TRBJ2-7, the V gene TRBV9; tentative D call: TRBD2 (5 bases). Per germline, CDR1 SGDLS and CDR2 YYNGEE. Trimming cost V 3 bases and J 4 bases, with 17 bases left between them. This CDR3 comprises 15 residues. The CDR3 here is CASSASEAALYEQYF. CDR3 coding DNA: TGTGCCAGCAGCGCGTCGGAAGCGGCCCTATACGAGCAGTACTTC.

The chain employs TRBV7-2 and TRBJ2-3; the D gene is possibly TRBD2 (6 bases). The V gene lost 3 bases and the J gene lost 2 bases, with 9 bases spanning the gap. Germline V gene data show CDR1 as SGHTA and CDR2 as FQGNSA. This CDR3 comprises 14 residues. CDR3 in amino acids: CASSLGLVTDTQYF. For the CDR3, the DNA is TGTGCCAGCAGCTTGGGACTGGTCACAGATACGCAGTATTTT.

This chain connects TRBV7-9 to TRBJ1-2; D is unclear. CDR1 SEHNR and CDR2 FQNEAQ come from the germline V gene (reference sequence). The CDR3 contains 15 residues. Trimming removed 0 bases from V and 3 bases from J, with 11 bases in between. The CDR3 sequence: CASSLAEVSDYGYTF. The CDR3 bases are TGTGCCAGCAGCTTAGCAGAGGTTTCTGACTATGGCTACACCTTC. The entire variable domain, with the rest obtained from reference TRBV7-9 and TRBJ1-2, is as follows: DTGVSQNPRHKITKRGQNVTFRCDPISEHNRLYWYRQTLGQGPEFLTYFQNEAQLEKSRLLSDRFSAERPKGSFSTLEIQRTEQGDSAMYLCASSLAEVSDYGYTFGSGTRLTVV.